The next 27 T cell receptor beta chains were all read from a single sample in a study of blood T cell repertoires in COVID-19 (dated by TCRdb to 2019 to 2021). Library prep was done by the immunoSEQ multiplex PCR assay. Sourced from immuneACCESS, this table was stored by TCRdb with only in-frame sequences that have V and J called. A share of the clones is absent; for the studies checked, an unresolved V gene accounts for under half, and the remainder has no known explanation. The sample profile shows hundreds of thousands of clones; 70% to 90% of them were found once. The top ten hold about 2.9% of the sample. Sequencing was carried out using peripheral blood. Every receptor here comes from a woman aged 30 to 39 with COVID-19, enrolled during active disease.

The chain links TRBV7-2 to TRBJ1-1; 10 bases align to TRBD1. The CDR3 spans 14 residues. Germline values: CDR1 SGHTA, CDR2 FQGNSA. The V segment lost 3 bases and the J segment 4 bases; nucleotides outside the gene matches: 2. The CDR3 DNA is TGTGCCAGCAGCTTGGGACAGGGGTTCACTGAAGCTTTCTTT. Amino acids: CASSLGQGFTEAFF. Full variable domain (remainder filled in from reference TRBV7-2 and TRBJ1-1): GAGVSQSPSNKVTEKGKDVELRCDPISGHTALYWYRQSLGQGLEFLIYFQGNSAPDKSGLPSDRFSAERTGGSVSTLTIQRTQQEDSAVYLCASSLGQGFTEAFFGQGTRLTVV.

The chain joins TRBV10-3 to TRBJ2-1; 8 bases map to TRBD1. CDR3 length equals 15 residues. The J segment lost 6 bases and the V segment lost 4 bases, leaving 8 bases of the junction unmatched. Germline V lookup: CDR1 ENHRY, CDR2 SYGVKD. CDR3 in amino acids: CAISGGQDRFNEQFF. The DNA of the CDR3 is TGTGCCATCAGTGGGGGACAGGATAGGTTCAATGAGCAGTTCTTC.

The chain uses TRBV27 and TRBJ2-1; TRBD1 agrees at 11 bases. The ends lost 2 bases at V and 5 bases at J; junction bases unmatched: 14. Germline V lookup: CDR1 MNHEY, CDR2 SMNVEV (reference sequence). CDR3 length: 19 residues. CDR3 sequence: CASSLRDRGGLAAHNEQFF. The CDR3 DNA reads TGTGCCAGCAGTTTACGGGACAGGGGGGGACTAGCAGCGCACAATGAGCAGTTCTTC.

The CDR3 reads CASSPRQVNYGYTF. CDR3 DNA: TGTGCCAGCAGCCCGAGACAGGTAAACTATGGCTACACCTTC. The chain recombines TRBV9 with TRBJ1-2, with a tentative D call TRBD1 (6 bases). Germline CDR1 reads SGDLS; CDR2 reads YYNGEE. This CDR3 comprises 14 residues. Trimming left V 4 bases short and J 2 bases short, with 12 bases between.

The rearrangement links TRBV12-2 to TRBJ2-5; the tabulated D call, TRBD2, remains unverified against the DNA. TRBV12-2 is flagged as a pseudogene. The CDR3 sequence is 15 residues long. This chain's CDR3 is CASRFRGLVWGTQYF. The DNA of the CDR3 is TGTGCAAGTCGCTTCCGCGGACTAGTTTGGGGGACCCAGTACTTC.

The V and J genes are TRBV5-3 and TRBJ1-5, with TRBD1 matching 7 bases. TRBV5-3 is noted as an ORF with a role that remains uncertain. The CDR3 has 21 residues. Unmatched junction bases numbered 18, after V lost 0 bases and J lost 0 bases. This CDR3 reads CARSLVEGGPQSLYSNQPQHF. The CDR3 DNA reads TGTGCCAGAAGCTTGGTAGAAGGGGGCCCACAGTCGCTTTATAGCAATCAGCCCCAGCATTTT.

The chain joins TRBV3-1 (or the pseudogene TRBV3-2) to TRBJ1-5; TRBD1 matches at 9 bases. This CDR3 has 15 residues. CDR1 and CDR2 (germline): LGHDT, YNNKEL (reference sequence). V was clipped by 0 bases and J by 6 bases; unmatched bases: 3. The CDR3 bases are TGTGCCAGCAGCCAAGAGGACAGGGGAGGTCAGCCCCAGCATTTT. It translates to CASSQEDRGGQPQHF.

V gene TRBV5-4 combines with J gene TRBJ1-2; weak D call: TRBD1 (5 bases). CDR1 and CDR2 from the germline V gene are SGHNT and YYREEE (reference sequence). The CDR3 runs to 16 residues. V lost 1 base and J 1 base, leaving 14 bases between the germline ends. Here the CDR3 DNA reads TGTGCCAGCAGCTTGTTATCAGGGTCAGGTAACTATGGCTACACCTTC. Translating it yields CASSLLSGSGNYGYTF.

This clone appeared once. This chain uses TRBV6-5 with TRBJ2-1; D is perhaps TRBD1 (6 bases). The ends were cut back, 2 bases at V and 4 bases at J, with 9 bases in the middle. From germline, CDR1 is MNHEY and CDR2 SVGAGI. This CDR3 has 14 amino acids. Written as DNA, the CDR3 is TGTGCCAGCAGTTACCGACAGGTTTACAATGAGCAGTTCTTC. It codes for CASSYRQVYNEQFF.

This clone has only one observation. J is TRBJ2-2 and V is TRBV7-9, with D maybe TRBD2 (5 bases). The V and J ends lost 1 base and 5 bases respectively, with 8 bases between them. CDR1 and CDR2 (germline): SEHNR, FQNEAQ (reference sequence). This CDR3 has 14 residues. For the CDR3, the DNA is TGTGCCAGCAGCTTAGGACTACCGACCGGGGAGCTGTTTTTT. It yields the protein CASSLGLPTGELFF.

The chain links TRBV5-1 to TRBJ1-4, with D possibly being TRBD1 (5 bases). V shed 0 bases and J shed 0 bases, with 12 bases lying between them. This CDR3 region has 17 residues. The germline CDR1 and CDR2 sequences are SGHRS and YFSETQ. In DNA, the CDR3 is TGCGCCAGCAGCTTGGTGACAGCTACTGCAACTAATGAAAAACTGTTTTTT. Its protein product is CASSLVTATATNEKLFF.

The chain couples TRBV9 to TRBJ2-1; TRBD2 matches 9 bases. Trimming took 3 bases from V and 9 from J; bases not matched to a gene: 19. This CDR3 has 18 amino acids. The germline CDR1 and CDR2 sequences are SGDLS and YYNGEE. The CDR3 region is CASSDPSSGTPRGGEQFF. As DNA, the CDR3 is TGTGCCAGCAGCGACCCGTCTAGCGGGACCCCCCGGGGCGGTGAGCAGTTCTTC.

The chain employs TRBV21-1 and TRBJ1-2. TRBV21-1 is classified as a pseudogene. This CDR3 is built from 14 residues. The CDR3 nucleotides read TGTGCCAGCAGCACCGGGAGGGCTACCTATGGCTACACCTTC. Translated: CASSTGRATYGYTF.

This CDR3 reads CASSITGNVETQYF. The CDR3 coding sequence is TGTGCCAGTAGTATTACAGGGAACGTTGAGACCCAGTACTTC. The chain links TRBV19 to TRBJ2-5, with a tentative D call TRBD1 (6 bases). This CDR3 has 14 amino acids. Germline CDR1 and CDR2: LNHDA and SQIVND (reference sequence). V dropped 3 bases and J dropped 5 bases, with 13 bases sitting between them.

The count of this clone is one. With a much larger clone just one base away, this may be a read error. The rearrangement links TRBV2 to TRBJ2-1; 11 bases match TRBD2. V lost 5 bases and J lost 6; bases outside the gene matches: 12. This CDR3 comprises 17 residues. The germline V gene has CDR1 SNHLY and CDR2 FYNNEI. This CDR3 is CASSMASGRTNSNEQFF. The CDR3 DNA follows: TGTGCCAGCAGTATGGCTAGCGGGAGGACTAACTCCAATGAGCAGTTCTTC.

This clone showed up just once. J is TRBJ2-7 and V is TRBV7-7; D is unresolved. Per germline, CDR1 SSHAT and CDR2 FNYEAQ (reference sequence). The CDR3 contains 11 residues. The CDR3 sequence: CATYGFYEQYV. The DNA for the CDR3 is TGTGCAACGTACGGGTTCTACGAGCAGTACGTC.

V gene TRBV5-6 combines with J gene TRBJ1-2; D gene uncertain. The CDR3 runs to 15 residues. Trimming cost V 4 bases and J 2 bases, with 15 bases left between them. The germline gives CDR1 SGHDT, CDR2 YYEEEE. CDR3 in DNA: TGTGCCAGCAGCCCGGTCCTTCCCAAAAACTATGGCTACACCTTC. Its translation: CASSPVLPKNYGYTF.

This clone was found once. This chain joins TRBV19 and TRBJ1-5, with a weak D call TRBD1 (6 bases). Trimming pared 4 bases from V and 7 bases from J, leaving 11 bases between. Germline CDR1 reads LNHDA; CDR2 reads SQIVND (reference sequence). This CDR3 is 13 amino acids long. In DNA form, the CDR3 reads TGTGCCAGTAGTACAGGGAGGGGGCAGCCCCAGCATTTT. Translating gives CASSTGRGQPQHF. Full variable domain (missing parts from reference TRBV19 and TRBJ1-5): DGGITQSPKYLFRKEGQNVTLSCEQNLNHDAMYWYRQDPGQGLRLIYYSQIVNDFQKGDIAEGYSVSREKKESFPLTVTSAQKNPTAFYLCASSTGRGQPQHFGDGTRLSIL.

The V gene is TRBV7-8, the J gene TRBJ2-4; no reliable D call. Between the trimmed V and J ends, which lost 0 bases and 1 base, there was a span of 10 bases. Germline CDR1 SGHVS, CDR2 FQNEAQ. This CDR3 has 16 residues. CDR3 coding DNA: TGTGCCAGCAGCTTAGCTATATGGGCGGCCAAAAACATTCAGTACTTC. It encodes CASSLAIWAAKNIQYF.

The V and J genes are TRBV5-1 and TRBJ1-3; maybe TRBD1 (6 bases). Germline CDR1 and CDR2: SGHRS and YFSETQ. Between the trimmed V and J ends, which lost 3 bases and 2 bases, there was a span of 9 bases. The CDR3 loop spans 14 amino acids. In nucleotides, the CDR3 is TGCGCCAGCAGCTCGGACAGCACTGGAAACACCATATATTTT. Its protein is CASSSDSTGNTIYF.

The chain joins TRBV7-6 to TRBJ2-1; D is undetermined. CDR3 size: 17 residues. Deletions cut 1 base from V and 4 bases from J, with 17 bases between. The germline V gene has CDR1 SGHVS and CDR2 FNYEAQ. The CDR3 nucleotides are TGTGCCAGCAGCTTAGGGGTGGGCCCGGCACCATACAATGAGCAGTTCTTC. Protein product: CASSLGVGPAPYNEQFF.

V gene TRBV6-5 combines with J gene TRBJ1-4; a weak D match, TRBD1 (5 bases). From germline, CDR1 is MNHEY and CDR2 SVGAGI. Trimming stripped 2 bases from V and 8 bases from J, with 12 bases between. There are 14 residues in the CDR3. CDR3 coding DNA: TGTGCCAGCAGTTACATTGGGGCGAGGGAAAAACTGTTTTTT. Its protein product is CASSYIGAREKLFF.

The chain carries TRBV2 and TRBJ2-1, with 12 bases that match TRBD2. There are 16 residues in the CDR3. Germline CDR1 SNHLY, CDR2 FYNNEI. V shed 6 bases, J shed 4 bases, and the junction held 7 bases outside the gene matches. DNA for the CDR3: TGTGCCAGCAGCGCTGGACTAGCGGGGAAATACAATGAGCAGTTCTTC. It translates to CASSAGLAGKYNEQFF.

The chain joins TRBV19 to TRBJ1-3, with 7 bases fitting TRBD1. After removal of 3 bases from V and 0 bases from J, the junction contained 5 bases not matched to a gene. CDR1 is LNHDA, CDR2 SQIVND, per germline (reference sequence). This CDR3 has 16 amino acids. This chain's CDR3 is CASSIFDRDSGNTIYF. In DNA, the CDR3 is TGTGCCAGTAGTATCTTTGACAGGGACTCTGGAAACACCATATATTTT.

The chain is built from TRBV27 and TRBJ2-5; tentative D call: TRBD2 (5 bases). The CDR3 consists of 15 residues. The ends were cut back, 4 bases at V and 2 bases at J, with 14 bases in the middle. Germline V lookup: CDR1 MNHEY, CDR2 SMNVEV (reference sequence). CDR3 residues: CASSSPGKNQETQYF. Here the CDR3 DNA reads TGTGCCAGCAGTTCCCCGGGAAAAAATCAAGAGACCCAGTACTTC.

The V and J genes are TRBV9 and TRBJ1-2, with D tentatively TRBD1 (5 bases). Between the trimmed V and J ends, which lost 1 base and 4 bases, there was a span of 17 bases. The CDR3 is 16 amino acids. Germline CDR1 reads SGDLS; CDR2 reads YYNGEE. CDR3 protein: CASSVRSGAASYGYTF. In nucleotides, the CDR3 is TGTGCCAGCAGCGTACGAAGTGGGGCAGCATCCTATGGCTACACCTTC.

V is TRBV25-1 and J is TRBJ1-2, with 9 nucleotides matching TRBD1. V lost 1 base to trimming and J lost 8 bases; unmatched junction nucleotides: 5. The CDR3 contains 14 residues. Germline-derived CDR1 and CDR2 are MGHDK and SYGVNS. The CDR3 reads CASSESRQGEGYTF. The CDR3 nucleotides read TGTGCCAGCAGTGAATCGAGACAGGGGGAGGGCTACACCTTC.